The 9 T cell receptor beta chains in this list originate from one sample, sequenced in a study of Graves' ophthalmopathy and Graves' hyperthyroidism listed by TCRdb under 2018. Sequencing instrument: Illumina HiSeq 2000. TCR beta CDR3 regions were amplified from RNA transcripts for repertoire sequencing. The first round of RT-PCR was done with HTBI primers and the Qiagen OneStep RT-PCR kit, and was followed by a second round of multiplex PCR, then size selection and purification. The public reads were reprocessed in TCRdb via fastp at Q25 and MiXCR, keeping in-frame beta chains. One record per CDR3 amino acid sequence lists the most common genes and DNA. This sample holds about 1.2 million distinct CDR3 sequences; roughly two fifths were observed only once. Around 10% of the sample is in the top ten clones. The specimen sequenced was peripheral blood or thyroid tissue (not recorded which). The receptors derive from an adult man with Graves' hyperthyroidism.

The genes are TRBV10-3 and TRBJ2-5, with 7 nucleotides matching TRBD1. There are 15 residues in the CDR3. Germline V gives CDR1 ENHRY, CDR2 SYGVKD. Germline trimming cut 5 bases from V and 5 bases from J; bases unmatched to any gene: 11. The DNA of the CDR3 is TGTGCCATCAGTCACGTAACAGGGGTCCGGGAGACCCAGTACTTC. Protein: CAISHVTGVRETQYF.

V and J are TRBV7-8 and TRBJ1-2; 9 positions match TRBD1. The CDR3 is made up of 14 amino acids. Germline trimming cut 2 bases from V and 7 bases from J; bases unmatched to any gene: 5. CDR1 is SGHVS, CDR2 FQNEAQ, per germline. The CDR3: CASSLRDRVGGYTF. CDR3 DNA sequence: TGTGCCAGCAGCTTAAGGGACAGGGTCGGTGGCTACACCTTC.

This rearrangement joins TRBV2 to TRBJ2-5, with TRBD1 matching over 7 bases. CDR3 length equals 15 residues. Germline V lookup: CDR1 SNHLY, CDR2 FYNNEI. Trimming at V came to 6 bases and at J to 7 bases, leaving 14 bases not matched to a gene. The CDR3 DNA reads TGTGCCAGCAGCCCGTCCGGGGCAGGGGGAGTGACCCAGTACTTC. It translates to CASSPSGAGGVTQYF.

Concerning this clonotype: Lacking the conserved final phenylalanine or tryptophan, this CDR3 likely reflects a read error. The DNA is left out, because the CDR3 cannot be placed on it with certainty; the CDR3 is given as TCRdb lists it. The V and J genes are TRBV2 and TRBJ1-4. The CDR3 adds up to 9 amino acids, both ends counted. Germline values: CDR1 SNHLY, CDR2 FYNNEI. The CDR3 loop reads CARNQGPDY.

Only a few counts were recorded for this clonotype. CDR3 amino acids: CASSSQGTTRGTEAFF. CDR3 nucleotide sequence: TGTGCCAGCAGTTCGCAGGGGACCACCAGGGGGACTGAAGCTTTCTTT. The chain joins TRBV6-2 or TRBV6-3 to TRBJ1-1; 7 positions agree with TRBD1. The CDR3 length is 16 residues. CDR1 is MNHEY and CDR2 is SVGEGT in the germline V gene. Trimming took 4 bases from V and 5 from J; bases not matched to a gene: 13.

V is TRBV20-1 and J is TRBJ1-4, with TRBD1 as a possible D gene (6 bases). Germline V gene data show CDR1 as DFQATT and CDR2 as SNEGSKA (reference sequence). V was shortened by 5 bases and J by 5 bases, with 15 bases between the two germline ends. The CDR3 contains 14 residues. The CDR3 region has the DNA TGCAGTGCTCTCGGACAGCCAAAGAATGAAAAACTGTTTTTT. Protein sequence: CSALGQPKNEKLFF.

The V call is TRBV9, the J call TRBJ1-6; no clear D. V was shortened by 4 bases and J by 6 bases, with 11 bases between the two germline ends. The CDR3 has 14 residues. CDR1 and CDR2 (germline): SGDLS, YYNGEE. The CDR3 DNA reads TGTGCCAGCAGCCAAGGACCGCTTAATTCACCCCTCCACTTT. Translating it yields CASSQGPLNSPLHF. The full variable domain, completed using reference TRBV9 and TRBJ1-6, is DSGVTQTPKHLITATGQRVTLRCSPRSGDLSVYWYQQSLDQGLQFLIQYYNGEERAKGNILERFSAQQFPDLHSELNLSSLELGDSALYFCASSQGPLNSPLHFGNGTRLTVT.

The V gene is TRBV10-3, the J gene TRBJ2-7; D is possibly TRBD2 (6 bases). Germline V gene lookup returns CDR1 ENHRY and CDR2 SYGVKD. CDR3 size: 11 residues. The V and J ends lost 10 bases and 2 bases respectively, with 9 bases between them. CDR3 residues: CASGVPYEQYF. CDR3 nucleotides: TGTGCCAGCGGGGTTCCCTACGAGCAGTACTTC.

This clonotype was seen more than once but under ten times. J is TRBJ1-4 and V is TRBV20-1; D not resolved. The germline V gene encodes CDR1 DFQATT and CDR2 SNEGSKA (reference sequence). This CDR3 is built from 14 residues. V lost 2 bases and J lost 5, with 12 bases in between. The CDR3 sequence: CSARRGRSNEKLFF. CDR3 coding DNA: TGCAGTGCTAGAAGAGGGCGATCGAATGAAAAACTGTTTTTT.